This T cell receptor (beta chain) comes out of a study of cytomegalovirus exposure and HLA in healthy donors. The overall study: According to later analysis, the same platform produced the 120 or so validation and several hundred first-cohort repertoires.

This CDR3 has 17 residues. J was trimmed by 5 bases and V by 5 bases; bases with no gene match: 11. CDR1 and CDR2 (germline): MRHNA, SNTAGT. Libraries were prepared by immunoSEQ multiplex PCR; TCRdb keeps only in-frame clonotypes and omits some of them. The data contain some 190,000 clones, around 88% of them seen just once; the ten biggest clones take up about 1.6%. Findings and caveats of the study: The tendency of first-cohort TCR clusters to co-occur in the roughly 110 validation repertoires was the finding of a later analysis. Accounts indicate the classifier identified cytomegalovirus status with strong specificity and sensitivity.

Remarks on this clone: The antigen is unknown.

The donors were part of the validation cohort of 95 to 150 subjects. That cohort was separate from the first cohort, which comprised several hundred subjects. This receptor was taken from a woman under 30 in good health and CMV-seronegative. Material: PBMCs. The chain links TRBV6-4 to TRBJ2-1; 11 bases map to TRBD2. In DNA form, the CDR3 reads TGTGCCAGCAGTCCCCTAGCGGGGGGTAAAAGTAACAATGAGCAGTTCTTC. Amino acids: CASSPLAGGKSNNEQFF.